The present entry profiles one T cell receptor beta chain with its context. No antigen is known for it. The data originate from a study of breast tumors, draining lymph nodes, adjacent tissues. TCRdb used MiXCR to reprocess the multiplex PCR reads, holding one entry per CDR3 protein. Of nearly 200,000 distinct CDR3 sequences listed, around 33% were seen once; the top ten hold over 4%. Axillary draining lymph nodes of breast cancer patients supplied the node samples. Study observations and caveats: Tumor TCR diversity was below lymph nodes but above nontumor tissue. Most tumor T cells seemingly derive from lymph node, then expand in tumor. Compared with basal-like, luminal-like tumors shared significantly more repertoire with nontumor tissue.

CDR1 is SGHAT, CDR2 FQNNGV, per germline. This CDR3 is built from 16 residues. The V end lost 0 bases, the J end lost 1 base, and 12 bases lay between the germline ends. The receptor's source is a female donor with breast cancer. Some clones in this sample may be carry-over from other donors' samples. The specimen sequenced was axillary lymph node tissue. The chain links TRBV11-2 to TRBJ2-5, with D possibly called TRBD1 or TRBD2 (6 bases each). CDR3 loop: CASSLDLGGIQETQYF. The CDR3 bases are TGTGCCAGCAGCTTAGATTTAGGGGGGATCCAAGAGACCCAGTACTTC.